The clone carrying this TCR beta chain was detected only once. Its antigen is not identified. These data are taken from a study of blood T cells in healthy people across ages. The study's findings and limits: Diversity estimates drawn from one million T cells were deemed underestimates.

For the second PCR, which ran for about 7 to 11 cycles, a sample-barcoded 5' primer and a J-beta primer mix were used. The authors tagged each cDNA molecule using a template-switch adaptor with 12 random nucleotides. Individual samples furnished no less than 3 million CDR3-containing paired-end reads apiece. TCRdb fed the 5' RACE reads into MiXCR, producing one record per CDR3 protein. Of about 970,000 distinct CDR3 sequences detected, approximately 50% appear once; the ten largest clones hold about a fifth. Germline V CDR1 and CDR2: SGDLS, YYNGEE. This CDR3 spans 14 amino acids. Healthy Caucasian individuals from Russia aged roughly 6 to 90 were enrolled as donors.

The sample was blood. The origin of this receptor is a woman in her fifties or sixties in good health. This chain uses TRBV9 with TRBJ2-7; TRBD1 matches 9 bases. Judging by the DNA end, TRBJ2-5 fits better; the J call may be wrong. The CDR3 bases are TGTGCCAGCAGCCCTACAGGGGGCGAAGAGACCCAGTACTTC. This translates into CASSPTGGEETQYF.